These 29 T cell receptor beta chains share one sample of origin, sequenced in a study of blood T cell repertoires in COVID-19. The table came from immunoSEQ multiplex PCR; TCRdb's copy has only in-frame clones and leaves some out. The sample comprises roughly 250,000 clones, 81% of which are singletons, and about 3.2% rests with the top ten. The sequenced sample was peripheral blood. All receptors derive from a woman aged 60-75 years with active or convalescent COVID-19.

The chain joins TRBV5-1 to TRBJ2-3, with 7 nucleotides matching TRBD2. This CDR3 has 16 amino acids. V was clipped by 5 bases and J by 0 bases; unmatched bases: 9. CDR1 is SGHRS and CDR2 is YFSETQ in the germline V gene. The chain's CDR3 is CASRRKRGESTDTQYF. DNA of the CDR3: TGCGCCAGCAGGCGGAAGCGGGGAGAAAGCACAGATACGCAGTATTTT.

This chain connects TRBV18 to TRBJ1-2, with 9 bases lining up with TRBD1. The CDR3 has 20 amino acids. V was clipped by 0 bases and J by 1 base; unmatched bases: 15. Germline V gene sequence: CDR1 KGHSH, CDR2 LQKENI. CDR3: CASSPPGITAGTGINYGYTF. The CDR3 nucleotides are TGTGCCAGCTCACCACCAGGTATTACTGCCGGGACAGGGATTAACTATGGCTACACCTTC.

This clone has just one count. The chain combines TRBV3-1 (or the pseudogene TRBV3-2) with TRBJ2-7, with D tentatively TRBD1 (6 bases). CDR3 length: 13 residues. Trimming pared 3 bases from V and 3 bases from J, leaving 9 bases between. Germline CDR1 and CDR2: LGHDT and YNNKEL (reference sequence). The CDR3 DNA sequence: TGTGCCAGCAGCCAGGGGGCCCACTACGAGCAGTACTTC. Translation gives CASSQGAHYEQYF.

The CDR3 here is CSVGRTEGTDTQYF. DNA for the CDR3: TGCAGCGTTGGTAGGACGGAGGGCACAGATACGCAGTATTTT. This chain connects TRBV29-1 to TRBJ2-3, with D perhaps TRBD2 (5 bases). The V end was cut by 4 bases, the J end by 1 base, with 12 bases between. Germline V gene sequence: CDR1 SQVTM, CDR2 ANQGSEA. This CDR3 has 14 amino acids.

The chain uses TRBV7-2 and TRBJ2-7, with 10 bases matching TRBD1. The trim removed 5 bases at V and 7 bases at J, leaving 8 bases unmatched. The CDR3 runs 14 residues. CDR1 is SGHTA, CDR2 FQGNSA, per germline. CDR3 nucleotide sequence: TGTGCCAGCAGCCCACGACAGGGGGCTGGGGAGCAGTACTTC. Protein sequence: CASSPRQGAGEQYF.

CDR3 residues: CASSQGTDLNQPQHF. The DNA for the CDR3 is TGTGCCAGCAGCCAAGGGACAGACCTGAATCAGCCCCAGCATTTT. The chain recombines TRBV4-2 with TRBJ1-5; D might be TRBD1 (6 bases). Per the germline V gene, CDR1 is LGHNA and CDR2 is YNFKEQ. V was shortened by 1 base and J by 4 bases, with 11 bases between the two germline ends. The CDR3 spans 15 residues.

The rearrangement joins TRBV2 to TRBJ1-3; TRBD1 might be the D (6 bases). The V end was cut by 4 bases, the J end by 4 bases, with 14 bases between. Germline loops: CDR1 SNHLY, CDR2 FYNNEI. The CDR3 runs 15 residues. CDR3 nucleotide sequence: TGTGCCAGCAGTGTATCAGGGGCTCGCGGAAACACCATATATTTT. It encodes CASSVSGARGNTIYF.

The V and J genes are TRBV2 and TRBJ1-5, with 8 nucleotides matching TRBD1. Germline V CDR1 and CDR2: SNHLY, FYNNEI. Trimming at V came to 5 bases and at J to 3 bases, leaving 6 bases not matched to a gene. The CDR3 loop spans 15 amino acids. The CDR3 sequence is CASSLLDRVNQPQHF. CDR3 nucleotide sequence: TGTGCCAGCAGTCTTTTGGACAGGGTCAATCAGCCCCAGCATTTT. Variable domain in full (rest from reference TRBV2 and TRBJ1-5): EPEVTQTPSHQVTQMGQEVILRCVPISNHLYFYWYRQILGQKVEFLVSFYNNEISEKSEIFDDQFSVERPDGSNFTLKIRSTKLEDSAMYFCASSLLDRVNQPQHFGDGTRLSIL.

This clone showed up just a few times. Other DNA sequences in the same sample also yield this CDR3. CDR3 in amino acids: CASSPDRNQPQHF. The CDR3 DNA is TGTGCCAGCTCACCAGACAGGAATCAGCCCCAGCATTTT. The chain carries TRBV18 and TRBJ1-5; D may be TRBD1 (6 bases). Germline V gene lookup returns CDR1 KGHSH and CDR2 LQKENI. This CDR3 contains 13 residues. With 2 bases removed from V and 4 bases from J, the gap between germline ends came to 6 bases.

This clone was observed a few times. V usage is TRBV7-2 and J usage is TRBJ1-5; D not resolved. The V gene's germline CDR1 is SGHTA and CDR2 FQGNSA. V dropped 5 bases and J dropped 4 bases, with 15 bases sitting between them. This CDR3 region has 15 residues. CDR3: CASSPPPGINQPQHF. The CDR3 DNA is TGTGCCAGCAGCCCTCCCCCGGGGATAAATCAGCCCCAGCATTTT.

This chain links TRBV15 with TRBJ1-2, with a tentative D call TRBD1 (5 bases). This CDR3 contains 15 residues. Germline V gene lookup returns CDR1 LNHNV and CDR2 YYDKDF (reference sequence). Trimming shortened V by 4 bases and J by 3 bases, and 15 bases separated the two germline ends. The CDR3 region has the DNA TGTGCCACCAGCACCGGGGACGGGAGGGACTATGGCTACACCTTC. Translation gives CATSTGDGRDYGYTF. Together with reference TRBV15 and TRBJ1-2, the CDR3 gives the full variable domain: DAMVIQNPRYQVTQFGKPVTLSCSQTLNHNVMYWYQQKSSQAPKLLFHYYDKDFNNEADTPDNFQSRRPNTSFCFLDIRSPGLGDTAMYLCATSTGDGRDYGYTFGSGTRLTVV.

The chain uses TRBV19 and TRBJ2-3, with 10 bases fitting TRBD2. J was trimmed by 1 base and V by 5 bases; bases with no gene match: 6. Germline V lookup: CDR1 LNHDA, CDR2 SQIVND (reference sequence). This CDR3 has 16 residues. CDR3 sequence reads: CASSASGGWGTDTQYF. CDR3 bases: TGTGCCAGTAGTGCTAGCGGGGGTTGGGGCACAGATACGCAGTATTTT. Full variable domain (outside the CDR3, taken from reference TRBV19 and TRBJ2-3): DGGITQSPKYLFRKEGQNVTLSCEQNLNHDAMYWYRQDPGQGLRLIYYSQIVNDFQKGDIAEGYSVSREKKESFPLTVTSAQKNPTAFYLCASSASGGWGTDTQYFGPGTRLTVL.

The chain joins TRBV7-4 to TRBJ2-3; D remains ambiguous. Germline V lookup: CDR1 SGHVT, CDR2 SQSDAQ. Between the trimmed V and J ends, which lost 3 bases and 2 bases, there was a span of 6 bases. The CDR3 contains 13 residues. The CDR3 region is CASSFLATDTQYF. CDR3 DNA sequence: TGTGCCAGCAGCTTTTTGGCCACAGATACGCAGTATTTT.

The CDR3 sequence is CAWSVSDRGQNTF. The CDR3 DNA sequence: TGTGCCTGGAGTGTATCGGACAGGGGGCAGAACACCTTC. The genes are TRBV30 and TRBJ1-2; 11 bases match TRBD1. The germline CDR1 and CDR2 sequences are GTSNPN and SVGIG (reference sequence). The CDR3 sequence is 13 residues long. V dropped 0 bases and J dropped 12; count of bases not matched to a gene: 6.

The gene calls are TRBV19 and TRBJ2-1, with D hard to call. Germline values: CDR1 LNHDA, CDR2 SQIVND (reference sequence). CDR3 length: 15 amino acids. Between the trimmed V and J ends, which lost 1 base and 1 base, there was a span of 8 bases. The CDR3 reads CASSIGPGSYNEQFF. DNA of the CDR3: TGTGCCAGTAGTATAGGCCCCGGTTCCTACAATGAGCAGTTCTTC.

V usage is TRBV9 and J usage is TRBJ2-7; 9 positions match TRBD1. The CDR3 has 15 residues. The ends lost 4 bases at V and 1 base at J; junction bases unmatched: 6. Looked up from germline, CDR1 is SGDLS and CDR2 is YYNGEE. The CDR3 bases are TGTGCCAGCAGCACACCGGGACAGGGTTCCTACGAGCAGTACTTC. It is translated as CASSTPGQGSYEQYF.

This clone was observed a few times. The chain has TRBV7-2 and TRBJ2-3; TRBD1 aligns across 10 bases. J was trimmed by 2 bases and V by 5 bases; bases with no gene match: 7. Germline V gene data show CDR1 as SGHTA and CDR2 as FQGNSA. The CDR3 runs 16 residues. This CDR3 is CASSPRQGANTDTQYF. CDR3 DNA: TGTGCCAGCAGCCCTCGACAGGGGGCGAACACAGATACGCAGTATTTT.

The chain joins TRBV6-5 to TRBJ1-5; D not resolved. From germline, CDR1 is MNHEY and CDR2 SVGAGI. V gave up 4 bases and J gave up 5 bases, with 18 bases separating them. This CDR3 comprises 16 residues. The CDR3 DNA is TGTGCCAGCAGTTCCCTTTCAGGACTCGATTATCAGCCCCAGCATTTT. This codes for CASSSLSGLDYQPQHF.

The V call is TRBV15, the J call TRBJ2-7; D possibly corresponds to TRBD1 (6 bases). The CDR3 sequence is 13 residues long. Germline V gene sequence: CDR1 LNHNV, CDR2 YYDKDF (reference sequence). V was shortened by 0 bases and J by 5 bases, with 8 bases between the two germline ends. The CDR3 coding sequence is TGTGCCACCAGCAGAGAGGGGGCCCACGAGCAGTACTTC. This gives the protein CATSREGAHEQYF.

V gene TRBV30 combines with J gene TRBJ1-4; 10 nucleotides match TRBD1. The CDR3 length is 12 residues. J lost 8 bases, V lost 5 bases, and 2 bases had no gene match. Germline V gene sequence: CDR1 GTSNPN, CDR2 SVGIG (reference sequence). The DNA for the CDR3 is TGTGCCTGGGGACAGGGGGTCGAAAAACTGTTTTTT. It yields the protein CAWGQGVEKLFF.

This clone was detected once. The rearrangement links TRBV18 to TRBJ1-3; no definite D call. CDR3 length equals 13 residues. V lost 3 bases and J lost 8, with 11 bases in between. Germline V lookup: CDR1 KGHSH, CDR2 LQKENI. CDR3 loop: CASSPNEADTIYF. The CDR3 DNA reads as TGTGCCAGCTCACCCAATGAGGCGGACACCATATATTTT.

This chain connects TRBV6-5 to TRBJ2-7; TRBD2 agrees at 7 bases. This CDR3 has 15 amino acids. Germline V gene data show CDR1 as MNHEY and CDR2 as SVGAGI. V shed 7 bases, J shed 1 base, and the junction held 10 bases outside the gene matches. CDR3 protein: CASMRIREESYEQYF. The CDR3 DNA follows: TGTGCCAGCATGCGAATCCGGGAGGAATCCTACGAGCAGTACTTC.

This chain joins TRBV7-3 and TRBJ2-7; D may be TRBD1 (6 bases). Between the trimmed V and J ends, which lost 5 bases and 6 bases, there was a span of 26 bases. Germline V lookup: CDR1 SGHTA, CDR2 FQGTGA. This CDR3 region has 17 residues. Here the CDR3 DNA reads TGTGCCAGCAGCCACATTAATGGGGGCGAATTTAGTGGCGAGCAGTACTTC. Protein sequence: CASSHINGGEFSGEQYF.

The rearrangement links TRBV6-1 to TRBJ1-1, with D hard to call. The CDR3 consists of 14 residues. Germline V gene lookup returns CDR1 MNHNS and CDR2 SASEGT. V lost 1 base, J lost 3 bases, and 9 bases lay in between. The CDR3 bases are TGTGCCAGCAGTGAAGGCTTTCTACACACTGAAGCTTTCTTT. It is translated as CASSEGFLHTEAFF.

V is TRBV18 and J is TRBJ1-4; possible D gene TRBD1, 6 bases. Trimming stripped 2 bases from V and 0 bases from J, with 10 bases between. Germline V gene lookup returns CDR1 KGHSH and CDR2 LQKENI. The CDR3 is made up of 16 amino acids. CDR3 nucleotides: TGTGCCAGCTCACCAGGGACATTTGCAACTAATGAAAAACTGTTTTTT. Its translation: CASSPGTFATNEKLFF.

This chain connects TRBV6-5 to TRBJ2-2; TRBD2 is a possible D gene (5 bases). Germline assignment: CDR1 MNHEY and CDR2 SVGAGI. Trimming cost V 2 bases and J 8 bases, with 12 bases left between them. CDR3 length: 14 amino acids. DNA of the CDR3: TGTGCCAGCAGTTACGACGAGGGAATTGGGGAGCTGTTTTTT. Encoded protein: CASSYDEGIGELFF.

The V and J genes are TRBV5-4 and TRBJ2-7; 8 bases agree with TRBD1. Germline lookup yields CDR1 SGHNT and CDR2 YYREEE (reference sequence). CDR3 length: 13 amino acids. V trimming: 4 bases; J trimming: 3 bases; junction bases outside the gene matches: 3. CDR3 in DNA: TGTGCCAGCAGCCGGACAGGGCGCTACGAGCAGTACTTC. Encoded protein: CASSRTGRYEQYF.

The V gene is TRBV19, the J gene TRBJ2-3, with D maybe TRBD2 (6 bases). Germline V gives CDR1 LNHDA, CDR2 SQIVND (reference sequence). V was cut by 1 base and J by 4 bases, with 9 bases left in between. The CDR3 length is 14 residues. CDR3 DNA sequence: TGTGCCAGTAGTATAGTCGGGGGTTCAGATACGCAGTATTTT. Its protein product is CASSIVGGSDTQYF.

The chain employs TRBV19 and TRBJ2-1; 10 bases agree with TRBD2. This CDR3 region has 17 residues. Germline assignment: CDR1 LNHDA and CDR2 SQIVND (reference sequence). V shed 6 bases and J 4 bases; nucleotides not matched to a gene: 12. The CDR3 nucleotides are TGTGCCAGTAGGGTGGGATTACTAGCGGGGCCTTACAATGAGCAGTTCTTC. It is translated as CASRVGLLAGPYNEQFF.